Reported below is one T cell receptor (beta chain). The antigen remains unidentified. This sample stems from a study of cytomegalovirus exposure and HLA in healthy donors. The study ran its PCR with 60 Vbeta and 13 Jbeta primers. TCRdb keeps only in-frame clones here, not all; method: immunoSEQ multiplex PCR. The profile shows roughly 120,000 clones, about 81% of them singletons. Findings of the study overall: Across donors, presence/absence analyses took sequencing depth to be roughly uniform.

Looked up from germline, CDR1 is GTSNPN and CDR2 is SVGIG (reference sequence). The CDR3 runs 12 residues. Trimming removed 8 bases from V and 1 base from J, with 11 bases in between. Sequenced: PBMCs. The TCR comes from a woman aged 25 to 39 in good health and CMV-seronegative. J is TRBJ1-1 and V is TRBV30; no clear D. CDR3: CAHRRGNTEAFF. Here the CDR3 DNA reads TGTGCCCACCGACGGGGGAACACTGAAGCTTTCTTT.